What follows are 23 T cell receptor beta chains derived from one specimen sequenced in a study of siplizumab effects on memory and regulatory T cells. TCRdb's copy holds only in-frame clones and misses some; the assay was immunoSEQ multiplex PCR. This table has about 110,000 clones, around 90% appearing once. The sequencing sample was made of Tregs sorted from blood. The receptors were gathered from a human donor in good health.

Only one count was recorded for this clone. As DNA, the CDR3 is TGCGCCAGCAGCTTCACTTCAGGGGCTTGGGACACTGAAGCTTTCTTT. It codes for CASSFTSGAWDTEAFF. The chain employs TRBV5-1 and TRBJ1-1; possible D gene TRBD1, 6 bases. Germline assignment: CDR1 SGHRS and CDR2 YFSETQ. The CDR3 has 16 amino acids. The V end was cut by 2 bases, the J end by 3 bases, with 17 bases between. Full variable domain (outside the CDR3, taken from reference TRBV5-1 and TRBJ1-1): KAGVTQTPRYLIKTRGQQVTLSCSPISGHRSVSWYQQTPGQGLQFLFEYFSETQRNKGNFPGRFSGRQFSNSRSEMNVSTLELGDSALYLCASSFTSGAWDTEAFFGQGTRLTVV.

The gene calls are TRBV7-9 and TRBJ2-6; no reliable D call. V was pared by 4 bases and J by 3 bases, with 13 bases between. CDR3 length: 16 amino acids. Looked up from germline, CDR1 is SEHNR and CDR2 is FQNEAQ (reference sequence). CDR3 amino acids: CASSSPDLSGANVLTF. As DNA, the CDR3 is TGTGCCAGCAGCTCCCCGGACCTAAGTGGGGCCAACGTCCTGACTTTC.

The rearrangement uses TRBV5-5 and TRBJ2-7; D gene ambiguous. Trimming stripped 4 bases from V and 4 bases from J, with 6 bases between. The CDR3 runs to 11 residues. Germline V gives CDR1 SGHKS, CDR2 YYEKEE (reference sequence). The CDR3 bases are TGTGCCAGCAGCCCCGGGTACGAGCAGTACTTC. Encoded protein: CASSPGYEQYF.

The CDR3 sequence: CASFVIRNTGELFF. The CDR3 nucleotides read TGTGCCAGCTTTGTTATAAGGAACACCGGGGAGCTGTTTTTT. The rearrangement links TRBV6-8 to TRBJ2-2; D remains ambiguous. Germline assignment: CDR1 MNHGY and CDR2 SAAAGT. This CDR3 spans 14 amino acids. Between the trimmed V and J ends, which lost 8 bases and 1 base, there was a span of 11 bases.

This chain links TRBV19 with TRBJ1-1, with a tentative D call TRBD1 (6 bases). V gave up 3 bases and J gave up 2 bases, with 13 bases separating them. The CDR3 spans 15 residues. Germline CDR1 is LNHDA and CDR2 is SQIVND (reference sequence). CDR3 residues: CASSMGAGANTEAFF. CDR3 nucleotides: TGTGCCAGTAGTATGGGGGCAGGGGCCAACACTGAAGCTTTCTTT.

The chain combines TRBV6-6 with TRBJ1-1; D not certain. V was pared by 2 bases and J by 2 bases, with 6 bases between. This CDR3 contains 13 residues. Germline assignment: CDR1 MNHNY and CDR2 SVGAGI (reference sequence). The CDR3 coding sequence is TGTGCCAGCAGTTACAGGGTAAACACTGAAGCTTTCTTT. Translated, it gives CASSYRVNTEAFF.

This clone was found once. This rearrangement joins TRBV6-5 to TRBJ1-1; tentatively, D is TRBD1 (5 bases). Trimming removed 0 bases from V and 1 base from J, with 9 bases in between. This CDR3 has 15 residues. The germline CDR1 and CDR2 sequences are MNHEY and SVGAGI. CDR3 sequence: CASSYSGAGNTEAFF. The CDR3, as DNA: TGTGCCAGCAGTTACTCAGGGGCGGGGAACACTGAAGCTTTCTTT.

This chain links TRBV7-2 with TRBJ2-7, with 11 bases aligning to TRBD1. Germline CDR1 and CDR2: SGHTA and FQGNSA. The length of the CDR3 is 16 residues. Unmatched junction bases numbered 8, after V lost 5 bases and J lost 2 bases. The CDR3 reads CASSPLPGQGAYEQYF. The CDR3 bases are TGTGCCAGCAGCCCACTTCCGGGACAGGGGGCCTACGAGCAGTACTTC.

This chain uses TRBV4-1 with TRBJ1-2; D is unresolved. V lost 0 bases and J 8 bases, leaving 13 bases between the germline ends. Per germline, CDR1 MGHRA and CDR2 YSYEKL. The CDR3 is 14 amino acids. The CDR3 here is CASSQDLGAYGYTF. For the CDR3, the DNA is TGCGCCAGCAGCCAAGATCTCGGCGCCTACGGCTACACCTTC.

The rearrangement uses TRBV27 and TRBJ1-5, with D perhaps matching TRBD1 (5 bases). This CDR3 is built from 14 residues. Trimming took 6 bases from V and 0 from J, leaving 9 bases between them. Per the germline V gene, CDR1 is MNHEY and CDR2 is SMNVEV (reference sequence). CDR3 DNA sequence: TGTGCCAGCAGGGGGACGGGTAGCAATCAGCCCCAGCATTTT. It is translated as CASRGTGSNQPQHF.

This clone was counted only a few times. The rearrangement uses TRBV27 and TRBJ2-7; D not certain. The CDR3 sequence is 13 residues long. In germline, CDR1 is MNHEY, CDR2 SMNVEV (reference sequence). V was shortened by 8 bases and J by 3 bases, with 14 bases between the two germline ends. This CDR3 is CASAADLNYEQYF. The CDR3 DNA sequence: TGTGCCAGCGCCGCGGACCTCAACTACGAGCAGTACTTC.

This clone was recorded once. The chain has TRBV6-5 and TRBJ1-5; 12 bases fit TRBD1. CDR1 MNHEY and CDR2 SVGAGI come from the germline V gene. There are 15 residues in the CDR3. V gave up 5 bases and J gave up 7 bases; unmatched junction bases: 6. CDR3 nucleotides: TGTGCCAGCAGTAGGACGGGACAGGGGGCCCAGCCCCAGCATTTT. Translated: CASSRTGQGAQPQHF.

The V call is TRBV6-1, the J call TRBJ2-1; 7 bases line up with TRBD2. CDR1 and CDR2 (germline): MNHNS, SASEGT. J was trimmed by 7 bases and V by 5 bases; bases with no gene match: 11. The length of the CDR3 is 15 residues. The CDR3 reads CASSLRLAVGNEQFF. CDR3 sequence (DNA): TGTGCCAGCAGTCTCCGACTAGCAGTGGGGAATGAGCAGTTCTTC.

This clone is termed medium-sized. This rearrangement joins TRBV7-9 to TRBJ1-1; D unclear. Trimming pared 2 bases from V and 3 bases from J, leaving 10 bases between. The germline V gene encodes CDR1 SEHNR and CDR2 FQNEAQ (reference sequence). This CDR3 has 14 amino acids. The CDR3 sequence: CASSLWPEDTEAFF. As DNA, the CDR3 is TGTGCCAGCAGCTTATGGCCGGAGGACACTGAAGCTTTCTTT.

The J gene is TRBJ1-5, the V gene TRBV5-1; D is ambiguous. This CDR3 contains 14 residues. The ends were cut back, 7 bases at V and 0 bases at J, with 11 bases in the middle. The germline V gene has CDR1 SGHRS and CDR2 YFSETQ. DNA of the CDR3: TGCGCCAGCTCCCCAGACTATAGCAATCAGCCCCAGCATTTT. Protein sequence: CASSPDYSNQPQHF. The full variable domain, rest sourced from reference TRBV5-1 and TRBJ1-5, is KAGVTQTPRYLIKTRGQQVTLSCSPISGHRSVSWYQQTPGQGLQFLFEYFSETQRNKGNFPGRFSGRQFSNSRSEMNVSTLELGDSALYLCASSPDYSNQPQHFGDGTRLSIL.

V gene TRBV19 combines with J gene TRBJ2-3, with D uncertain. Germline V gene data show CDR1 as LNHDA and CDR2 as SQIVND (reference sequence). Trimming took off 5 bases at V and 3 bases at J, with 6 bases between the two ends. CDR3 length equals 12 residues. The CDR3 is CASSWETDTQYF. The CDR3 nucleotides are TGTGCCAGTAGTTGGGAAACAGATACGCAGTATTTT. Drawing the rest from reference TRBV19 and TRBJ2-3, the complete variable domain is DGGITQSPKYLFRKEGQNVTLSCEQNLNHDAMYWYRQDPGQGLRLIYYSQIVNDFQKGDIAEGYSVSREKKESFPLTVTSAQKNPTAFYLCASSWETDTQYFGPGTRLTVL.

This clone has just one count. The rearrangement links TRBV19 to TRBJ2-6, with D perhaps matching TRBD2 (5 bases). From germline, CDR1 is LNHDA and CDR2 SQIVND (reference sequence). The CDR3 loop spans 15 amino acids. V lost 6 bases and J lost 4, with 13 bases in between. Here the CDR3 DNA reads TGTGCCAGTAGGAGGGTCGGTGCAGGGGCCAACGTCCTGACTTTC. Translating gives CASRRVGAGANVLTF.

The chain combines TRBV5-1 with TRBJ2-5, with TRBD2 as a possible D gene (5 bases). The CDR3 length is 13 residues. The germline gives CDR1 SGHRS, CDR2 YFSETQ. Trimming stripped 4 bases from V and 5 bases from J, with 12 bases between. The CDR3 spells CASSPAQRETQYF. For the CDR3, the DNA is TGCGCCAGCAGCCCGGCCCAGCGGGAGACCCAGTACTTC.

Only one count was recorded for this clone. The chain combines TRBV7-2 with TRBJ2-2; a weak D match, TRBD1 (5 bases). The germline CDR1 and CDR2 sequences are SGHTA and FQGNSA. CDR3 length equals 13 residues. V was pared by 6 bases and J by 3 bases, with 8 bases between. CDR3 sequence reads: CASSPTDTGELFF. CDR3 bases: TGTGCCAGCAGTCCGACAGACACCGGGGAGCTGTTTTTT.

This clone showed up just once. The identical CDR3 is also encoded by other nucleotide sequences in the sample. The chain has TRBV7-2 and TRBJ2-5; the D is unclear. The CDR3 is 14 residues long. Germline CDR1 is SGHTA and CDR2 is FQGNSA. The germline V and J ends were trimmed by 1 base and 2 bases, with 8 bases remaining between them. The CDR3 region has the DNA TGTGCCAGCAGCTTAGGTCCATCACAAGAGACCCAGTACTTC. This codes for CASSLGPSQETQYF.

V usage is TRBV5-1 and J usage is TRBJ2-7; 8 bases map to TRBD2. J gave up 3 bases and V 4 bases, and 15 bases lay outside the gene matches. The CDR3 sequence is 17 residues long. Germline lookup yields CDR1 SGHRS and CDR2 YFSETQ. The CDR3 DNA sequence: TGCGCCAGCAGCCCCTTCATTCGGGGGGGCGCGAACTACGAGCAGTACTTC. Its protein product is CASSPFIRGGANYEQYF.

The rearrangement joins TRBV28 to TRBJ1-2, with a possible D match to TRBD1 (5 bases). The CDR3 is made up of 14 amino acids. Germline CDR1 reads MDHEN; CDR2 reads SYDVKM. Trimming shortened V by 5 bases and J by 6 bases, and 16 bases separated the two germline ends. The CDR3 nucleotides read TGTGCCAGCAGTCCTGCAGGGAGTTGGAATGGCTACACCTTC. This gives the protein CASSPAGSWNGYTF.

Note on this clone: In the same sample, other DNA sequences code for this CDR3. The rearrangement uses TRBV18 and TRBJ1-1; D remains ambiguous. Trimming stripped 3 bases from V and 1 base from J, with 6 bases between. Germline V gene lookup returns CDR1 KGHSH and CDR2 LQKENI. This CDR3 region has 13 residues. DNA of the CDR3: TGTGCCAGCTCACCCGGGCAGAACACTGAAGCTTTCTTT. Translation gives CASSPGQNTEAFF.